Listed below are T cell receptor beta chains from one sample, sequenced in a study of Ad26.COV2.S vaccination and SARS-CoV-2 variants. Only in-frame clones appear in the TCRdb table, and some are missing; sequencing was by immunoSEQ multiplex PCR. Of about 350,000 clones listed, about 87% are singletons. The source material was peripheral blood, sampled in a trial of Ad26.COV2.S vaccine versus placebo. The receptors shown here come from a person aged 18-65 years who received the Ad26.COV2.S COVID-19 vaccine or a placebo. Each CDR3 is given with its conserved first and last residue. A D gene is named only where the DNA matches it firmly. Size tells how often a clone was seen (once, few, many) or the class of an expanded clone, and some rows leave it out.

clone_size j_call v_call d_call cdr3_aa cdr3_nt
NA TRBJ1-1 TRBV27 NA CASSFSLGRGTEAFF TGTGCCAGCAGTTTTAGCCTTGGCCGGGGCACTGAAGCTTTCTTT
NA TRBJ2-1 TRBV7-6 TRBD2 CASSLATSGTYNEQFF TGTGCCAGCAGCTTAGCGACTAGCGGGACCTACAATGAGCAGTTCTTC
NA TRBJ1-5 TRBV19 NA CASSIRESPGQPQHF TGTGCCAGTAGTATAAGGGAAAGTCCTGGTCAGCCCCAGCATTTT
NA TRBJ1-2 TRBV12-5 NA CASGLGGTGQSYGYTF TGTGCTAGTGGTTTGGGGGGCACAGGACAGTCTTATGGCTACACCTTC
NA TRBJ2-2 TRBV7-3 TRBD2 CASSLLAGVTNTGELFF TGTGCCAGCAGCCTCCTAGCGGGGGTGACGAACACCGGGGAGCTGTTTTTT
once TRBJ1-4 TRBV6-2/TRBV6-3 TRBD1 CASSYKQGNEKLFF TGTGCCAGCAGTTACAAACAGGGGAATGAAAAACTGTTTTTT
NA TRBJ2-7 TRBV19 NA CASSMSDSMGRQYF TGTGCCAGTAGTATGTCAGACAGTATGGGCCGGCAGTACTTC
NA TRBJ2-3 TRBV4-2 NA CASSQGREITDTQYF TGTGCCAGCAGCCAAGGCAGGGAAATCACAGATACGCAGTATTTT
NA TRBJ2-6 TRBV7-6 NA CASSLGLSRAILPGANVLTF TGTGCCAGCAGCTTAGGCCTTAGCCGGGCGATTCTGCCTGGGGCCAACGTCCTGACTTTC
NA TRBJ1-2 TRBV27 NA CASSPFANYGYTF TGTGCCAGCAGCCCCTTCGCTAACTATGGCTACACCTTC
NA TRBJ1-6 TRBV4-3 NA CASSQERPNSPLHF TGCGCCAGCAGCCAAGAGAGGCCTAATTCACCCCTCCACTTT
NA TRBJ2-5 TRBV11-1 NA CASSSPVQETQYF TGTGCCAGCAGCTCCCCGGTACAAGAGACCCAGTACTTC
NA TRBJ2-7 TRBV28 TRBD2 CASSGLAGGPHYEQYF TGTGCCAGCAGTGGTCTAGCGGGAGGTCCTCACTACGAGCAGTACTTC
NA TRBJ2-7 TRBV7-2 TRBD2 CASRWGGTYEQYF TGTGCCAGCAGATGGGGGGGGACCTACGAGCAGTACTTC
NA TRBJ2-3 TRBV15 NA CATSRDRKEDTQYF TGTGCCACCAGCAGAGATAGGAAGGAGGATACGCAGTATTTT
few TRBJ2-3 TRBV7-2 NA CASSLVEGRDTQYF TGTGCCAGCAGCTTAGTGGAGGGACGGGATACGCAGTATTTT
NA TRBJ2-3 TRBV6-2/TRBV6-3 TRBD2 CASSYSTGLAGGSTDTQYF TGTGCCAGCAGTTACTCCACCGGATTAGCGGGAGGAAGCACAGATACGCAGTATTTT
NA TRBJ1-1 TRBV19 TRBD1 CASSITGTGDTEAFF TGTGCCAGTAGTATAACGGGGACAGGGGATACTGAAGCTTTCTTT
NA TRBJ2-3 TRBV30 TRBD1 CAWSKGALTDTQYF TGTGCCTGGAGTAAGGGGGCGCTTACAGATACGCAGTATTTT
once TRBJ2-1 TRBV4-3 TRBD2 CASSPTERGGADEQFF TGCGCCAGCAGCCCTACTGAGCGGGGGGGCGCCGATGAGCAGTTCTTC
NA TRBJ1-1 TRBV13 TRBD1 CASSSYDRGMNTEAFF TGTGCCAGCAGCTCATATGACAGGGGAATGAACACTGAAGCTTTCTTT
NA TRBJ1-5 TRBV9 NA CASSRDLSNQPQHF TGTGCCAGCAGCCGGGACCTTAGCAATCAGCCCCAGCATTTT
NA TRBJ1-6 TRBV13 NA CASSKRGGGVGNSPLHF TGTGCCAGCAGTAAAAGGGGCGGGGGAGTGGGTAATTCACCCCTCCACTTT
NA TRBJ1-5 TRBV6-2/TRBV6-3 NA CASSNDFSGFDQPQHF TGTGCCAGCAGTAATGACTTTTCCGGGTTCGATCAGCCCCAGCATTTT
NA TRBJ2-5 TRBV29-1 NA CSVEEGRETQYF TGCAGCGTTGAGGAGGGTCGAGAGACCCAGTACTTC
NA TRBJ2-3 TRBV11-1 NA CASSLLGETTDTQYF TGTGCCAGCAGCTTACTTGGGGAAACAACGGATACGCAGTATTTT
NA TRBJ1-1 TRBV27 NA CASSVNSNTEAFF TGTGCCAGCAGCGTGAACTCGAACACTGAAGCTTTCTTT
NA TRBJ1-2 TRBV28 TRBD1 CASSLIGQGWGYGYTF TGTGCCAGCAGTTTAATAGGACAGGGTTGGGGCTATGGCTACACCTTC
NA TRBJ2-2 TRBV4-3 NA CASRQDPFTGELFF TGCGCCAGCCGACAGGACCCGTTCACCGGGGAGCTGTTTTTT
NA TRBJ2-7 TRBV30 NA CAWSVQSGFPYEQYF TGTGCCTGGAGTGTACAGTCAGGGTTCCCCTACGAGCAGTACTTC
once TRBJ1-2 TRBV12-3/TRBV12-4 TRBD1 CASTYRGYGYTF TGTGCCAGCACTTACAGGGGGTATGGCTACACCTTC
NA TRBJ1-2 TRBV5-4 NA CASSPSESYGYTF TGTGCCAGCAGCCCCTCGGAGTCCTATGGCTACACCTTC